A single sample is the source of the 21 T cell receptor beta chains below, sequenced in a study of blood T cell repertoires in COVID-19. Method: immunoSEQ multiplex PCR; TCRdb's copy keeps in-frame clones and lacks some. This sample has 400,000 to 450,000 clones, with roughly 91% found just once. Sequences were obtained from PBMCs or T cells enriched from blood (not recorded which). These receptors were collected from a man younger than 35 who had recovered from COVID-19.

The chain recombines TRBV3-1 (or the pseudogene TRBV3-2) with TRBJ2-4; D is undetermined. This CDR3 spans 14 amino acids. The germline CDR1 and CDR2 sequences are LGHDT and YNNKEL (reference sequence). Trimming removed 2 bases at V and 8 bases at J, with 13 bases between. The CDR3 sequence: CASSQNYLQDIQYF. The CDR3 DNA is TGTGCCAGCAGCCAAAATTATCTGCAGGACATTCAGTACTTC.

This clone was counted once. The chain joins TRBV18 to TRBJ2-2; 9 positions agree with TRBD2. The germline V gene encodes CDR1 KGHSH and CDR2 LQKENI. The V segment lost 2 bases and the J segment 4 bases; nucleotides outside the gene matches: 14. The CDR3 is 19 residues long. In DNA form, the CDR3 reads TGTGCCAGCTCACCAAGTTACGAGGCGGGAGGGCCTTTCACCGGGGAGCTGTTTTTT. Protein sequence: CASSPSYEAGGPFTGELFF. The whole variable domain, filled in from reference TRBV18 and TRBJ2-2, reads NAGVMQNPRHLVRRRGQEARLRCSPMKGHSHVYWYRQLPEEGLKFMVYLQKENIIDESGMPKERFSAEFPKEGPSILRIQQVVRGDSAAYFCASSPSYEAGGPFTGELFFGEGSRLTVL.

V and J are TRBV12-5 and TRBJ1-3; no firm D call. Germline V gene lookup returns CDR1 LGHNT and CDR2 FRNRAP. The CDR3 is made up of 15 amino acids. V was clipped by 2 bases and J by 0 bases, with 8 bases between them. The CDR3 coding sequence is TGTGCTAGTGGTTTGCCAGCGCTCTCTGGAAACACCATATATTTT. Translation gives CASGLPALSGNTIYF.

This clone occurred once. This rearrangement joins TRBV19 to TRBJ1-1, with 9 bases matching TRBD1. Per germline, CDR1 LNHDA and CDR2 SQIVND (reference sequence). The trim removed 5 bases at V and 3 bases at J, leaving 4 bases unmatched. The CDR3 runs to 14 residues. The CDR3: CASSRDREHTEAFF. DNA for the CDR3: TGTGCCAGTAGTCGGGACAGGGAGCACACTGAAGCTTTCTTT.

The rearrangement joins TRBV11-2 to TRBJ2-5, with a weak D call TRBD2 (5 bases). The germline gives CDR1 SGHAT, CDR2 FQNNGV. The CDR3 loop spans 17 amino acids. Between the trimmed V and J ends, which lost 7 bases and 3 bases, there was a span of 24 bases. The DNA for the CDR3 is TGTGCCAGCACCGTCGCTAGCTTTCTAACTAGGGAAGAGACCCAGTACTTC. Its translation: CASTVASFLTREETQYF. The whole variable domain, remainder taken from reference TRBV11-2 and TRBJ2-5, is EAGVAQSPRYKIIEKRQSVAFWCNPISGHATLYWYQQILGQGPKLLIQFQNNGVVDDSQLPKDRFSAERLKGVDSTLKIQPAKLEDSAVYLCASTVASFLTREETQYFGPGTRLLVL.

The V and J genes are TRBV5-1 and TRBJ2-2; 8 bases map to TRBD2. CDR1 is SGHRS and CDR2 is YFSETQ in the germline V gene. The length of the CDR3 is 16 residues. With 5 bases clipped from V and 4 bases from J, the junction kept 10 bases outside the gene matches. The CDR3 DNA reads TGCGCCAGCAGACCGGCGGGGGGAGAGATCACCGGGGAGCTGTTTTTT. As protein: CASRPAGGEITGELFF.

The chain uses TRBV6-4 and TRBJ2-1; 10 bases are shared with TRBD1. Germline V gene data show CDR1 as MRHNA and CDR2 as SNTAGT. With 6 bases clipped from V and 8 bases from J, the junction kept 10 bases outside the gene matches. CDR3 length: 15 residues. The CDR3 region is CASRADRGRIHEQFF. In DNA, the CDR3 is TGTGCCAGCAGAGCGGACAGGGGGAGGATTCATGAGCAGTTCTTC.

This clone has just one count. V usage is TRBV28 and J usage is TRBJ1-2; 9 nucleotides line up with TRBD1. This CDR3 contains 14 residues. Trimming took 4 bases from V and 8 from J; bases not matched to a gene: 8. Germline CDR1 MDHEN, CDR2 SYDVKM. As DNA, the CDR3 is TGTGCCAGCAGTTACACAGGGGGCTCGGTCGGCTACACCTTC. It translates to CASSYTGGSVGYTF.

The chain recombines TRBV7-9 with TRBJ2-1; D gene unclear. V lost 4 bases to trimming and J lost 0 bases, with 13 bases between them. This CDR3 spans 16 amino acids. Per germline, CDR1 SEHNR and CDR2 FQNEAQ (reference sequence). CDR3: CASSSEALSSYNEQFF. The CDR3 DNA follows: TGTGCCAGCAGCTCCGAGGCGCTGAGCTCCTACAATGAGCAGTTCTTC.

The chain links TRBV5-1 to TRBJ2-1; D perhaps matches TRBD2 (6 bases). The CDR3 sequence is 15 residues long. Looked up from germline, CDR1 is SGHRS and CDR2 is YFSETQ. V lost 1 base and J 4 bases, leaving 12 bases between the germline ends. CDR3 DNA sequence: TGCGCCAGCAGCTTGTCCGGGAGAACGTACAATGAGCAGTTCTTC. It is translated as CASSLSGRTYNEQFF.

This rearrangement joins TRBV5-5 to TRBJ2-7; 8 nucleotides align to TRBD1. CDR1 is SGHKS and CDR2 is YYEKEE in the germline V gene (reference sequence). V was pared by 4 bases and J by 4 bases, with 10 bases of the junction left unmatched. The CDR3 runs to 15 residues. DNA for the CDR3: TGTGCCAGCAGCCGAACCGGACAGGGTGGATACGAGCAGTACTTC. This encodes CASSRTGQGGYEQYF. Based on the CDR3 plus reference TRBV5-5 and TRBJ2-7, the full variable domain is DAGVTQSPTHLIKTRGQQVTLRCSPISGHKSVSWYQQVLGQGPQFIFQYYEKEERGRGNFPDRFSARQFPNYSSELNVNALLLGDSALYLCASSRTGQGGYEQYFGPGTRLTVT.

A single count supports this clone. The chain carries TRBV11-3 and TRBJ1-5; TRBD1 might be the D (5 bases). V lost 1 base to trimming and J lost 7 bases, with 17 bases between them. Germline CDR1 SGHNT, CDR2 YENEEA. The CDR3 extends over 16 amino acids. Written as DNA, the CDR3 is TGTGCCAGCAGCTTAGTCGGGACTTTTTGTTTCCAGCCCCAGCATTTT. This translates into CASSLVGTFCFQPQHF.

The V and J genes are TRBV6-5 and TRBJ1-1; 8 nucleotides align to TRBD1. CDR3 length: 15 residues. CDR1 and CDR2 (germline): MNHEY, SVGAGI. The junction had 10 bases not matched to a gene; V was cut back by 6 bases and J by 4 bases. For the CDR3, the DNA is TGTGCCAGCAGCCCCAGGACAGGGAAAATCACTGAAGCTTTCTTT. Amino acids: CASSPRTGKITEAFF.

V usage is TRBV27 and J usage is TRBJ2-2, with 7 bases lining up with TRBD2. This CDR3 is built from 14 residues. The V segment lost 6 bases and the J segment 3 bases; nucleotides outside the gene matches: 4. Per the germline V gene, CDR1 is MNHEY and CDR2 is SMNVEV (reference sequence). The CDR3 loop reads CASSLTSYTGELFF. In DNA, the CDR3 is TGTGCCAGCAGCCTGACTAGCTACACCGGGGAGCTGTTTTTT.

The chain uses TRBV3-1 (or the pseudogene TRBV3-2) and TRBJ1-3, with 8 bases lining up with TRBD1. The CDR3 is made up of 16 amino acids. The germline V gene has CDR1 LGHDT and CDR2 YNNKEL (reference sequence). Trimming at V came to 1 base and at J to 3 bases, leaving 5 bases not matched to a gene. This CDR3 is CASSQGSGTGGNTIYF. CDR3 coding DNA: TGTGCCAGCAGCCAAGGGTCCGGGACAGGTGGAAACACCATATATTTT.

In this sample, this clone turned up a few times. The chain is built from TRBV10-1 and TRBJ2-2; 8 bases agree with TRBD1. This CDR3 region has 14 residues. The V gene's germline CDR1 is WNHNN and CDR2 SYGVQD (reference sequence). V lost 6 bases to trimming and J lost 6 bases; unmatched junction nucleotides: 6. The CDR3: CASSPGQEAGELFF. The CDR3 DNA is TGCGCCAGCAGCCCGGGACAGGAGGCCGGGGAGCTGTTTTTT.

The V gene is TRBV14, the J gene TRBJ2-5; 7 nucleotides align to TRBD2. CDR1 and CDR2 (germline): SGHDN, FVKESK. The CDR3 runs to 15 residues. Germline trimming cut 4 bases from V and 5 bases from J; bases unmatched to any gene: 10. CDR3 sequence reads: CASSLGDYTGETQYF. In DNA form, the CDR3 reads TGTGCCAGCAGCCTCGGGGACTATACCGGGGAGACCCAGTACTTC.

The chain links TRBV29-1 to TRBJ1-2, with 8 bases identical to TRBD1. The V and J ends lost 3 bases and 8 bases, in that order; junction bases with no gene match: 11. This CDR3 contains 14 residues. CDR1 and CDR2 from the germline V gene are SQVTM and ANQGSEA. In DNA form, the CDR3 reads TGCAGCGTTGAGGAGGGACAGGTCCGATGGGGCTACACCTTC. Translating gives CSVEEGQVRWGYTF.

The V call is TRBV11-2, the J call TRBJ2-2, with 11 positions matching TRBD2. The germline V gene encodes CDR1 SGHAT and CDR2 FQNNGV. This CDR3 spans 18 amino acids. V shed 5 bases, J shed 0 bases, and the junction held 8 bases outside the gene matches. The CDR3: CASSQATSGSANTGELFF. The CDR3 nucleotides read TGTGCCAGCAGCCAGGCAACTAGCGGGAGCGCGAACACCGGGGAGCTGTTTTTT. The complete variable domain, with remaining parts taken from reference TRBV11-2 and TRBJ2-2, reads EAGVAQSPRYKIIEKRQSVAFWCNPISGHATLYWYQQILGQGPKLLIQFQNNGVVDDSQLPKDRFSAERLKGVDSTLKIQPAKLEDSAVYLCASSQATSGSANTGELFFGEGSRLTVL.

With regard to this clone: The sample holds other DNA sequences that translate to the same CDR3. The chain employs TRBV30 and TRBJ1-2; TRBD1 is a possible D gene (5 bases). The CDR3 has 11 amino acids. V was clipped by 3 bases and J by 5 bases, with 7 bases between them. Germline lookup yields CDR1 GTSNPN and CDR2 SVGIG (reference sequence). CDR3 loop: CAWSTGYGYTF. CDR3 sequence (DNA): TGTGCCTGGAGCACAGGTTATGGCTACACCTTC. Complete variable domain (other parts from reference TRBV30 and TRBJ1-2): SQTIHQWPATLVQPVGSPLSLECTVEGTSNPNLYWYRQAAGRGLQLLFYSVGIGQISSEVPQNLSASRPQDRQFILSSKKLLLSDSGFYLCAWSTGYGYTFGSGTRLTVV.

The rearrangement uses TRBV5-8 and TRBJ1-2; maybe TRBD1 (5 bases). From germline, CDR1 is SGHTS and CDR2 YDEGEE. V was trimmed by 3 bases and J by 7 bases, leaving 19 bases between them. The CDR3 extends over 15 amino acids. CDR3 sequence: CASSWGLFDKSGYTF. In DNA form, the CDR3 reads TGTGCCAGCAGCTGGGGCCTCTTTGATAAGTCTGGCTACACCTTC. Based on the CDR3 plus reference TRBV5-8 and TRBJ1-2, the full variable domain is EAGVTQSPTHLIKTRGQQATLRCSPISGHTSVYWYQQALGLGLQFLLWYDEGEERNRGNFPPRFSGRQFPNYSSELNVNALELEDSALYLCASSWGLFDKSGYTFGSGTRLTVV.